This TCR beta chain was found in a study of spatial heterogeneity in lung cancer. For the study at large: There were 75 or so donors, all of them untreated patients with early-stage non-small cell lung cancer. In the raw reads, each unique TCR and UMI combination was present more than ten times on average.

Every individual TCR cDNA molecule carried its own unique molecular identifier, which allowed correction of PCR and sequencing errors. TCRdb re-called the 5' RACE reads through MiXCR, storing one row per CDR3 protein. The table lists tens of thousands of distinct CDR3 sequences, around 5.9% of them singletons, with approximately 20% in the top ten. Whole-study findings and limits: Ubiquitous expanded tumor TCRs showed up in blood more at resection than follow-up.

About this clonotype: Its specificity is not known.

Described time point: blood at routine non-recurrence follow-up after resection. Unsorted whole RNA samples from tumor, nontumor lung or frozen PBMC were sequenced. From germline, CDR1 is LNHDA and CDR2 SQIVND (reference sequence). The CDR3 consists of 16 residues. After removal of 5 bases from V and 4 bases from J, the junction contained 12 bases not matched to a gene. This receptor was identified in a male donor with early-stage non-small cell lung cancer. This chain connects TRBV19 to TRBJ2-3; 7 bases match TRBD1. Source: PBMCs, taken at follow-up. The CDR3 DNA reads TGTGCCAGTAGTCCCCCGACAGGGTTTCTCGCAGATACGCAGTATTTT. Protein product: CASSPPTGFLADTQYF.